This T cell receptor beta chain was documented in a study of T cells in women clearing cervical HPV infection (dated by TCRdb to between 2018 and 2020). As for the study more broadly: The cases were roughly 25 women with histologically confirmed HPV16-related CIN3 or worse, and 2 of these cases were invasive cancers. The controls were around 26 women whose single incident HPV16 infection cleared within 12 months with no development of precancer or cancer. Blood from cases was drawn at the visit where the lesion was first identified, while blood from controls was drawn once the infection was no longer detected. Among cases, blood sampling came a median of roughly 150 days after lesion detection, with an interquartile range of roughly 85 to 200 days. HLA typing was available for only a few women, so HLA type could not be excluded as a confounder. An exploratory proof-of-principle case-control study, nested within the Guanacaste HPV Natural History Study in Costa Rica, was conducted to compare TCR repertoires across cervical HPV16 outcomes. Cases and controls were matched on year of sample collection and on age within five years. Cases had a median age of about 35 years and controls had a median age of around 40, with no significant differences in baseline characteristics. In the parent cohort, around 10,000 women aged 18 or older were enrolled in Guanacaste, Costa Rica, during about 1993 to 1994 and then followed for roughly seven years. Five blinded duplicates per group were added as quality controls, so that 60 or so samples were obtained: some 50 participants and some 10 replicates.

TCR beta CDR3 regions were amplified by multiplex PCR using the immunoSEQ assay from an average of about 1,200 ng genomic DNA per sample. Primer bias was corrected in the assay by using a complete synthetic TCR repertoire to establish an amplification baseline. The amplicons were sequenced using the Illumina platform. Regarding the original processing steps: Error correction of the sequences involved clustering with frequency ratios plus a modified nearest-neighbor algorithm, after which the sequences were analyzed in the immunoSEQ Analyzer using IMGT gene definitions. TCR richness and evenness were averaged over 20 rarefaction repeats at each rarefaction depth, excluding samples with fewer sequences than the depth. Wilcoxon rank sum tests with FDR correction were used to compare V, D and J gene relative abundances between the groups. For the blinded duplicates, the intraclass correlation was over 95% for TCR richness and averaged approximately 76% across about 66 gene segments. TCRdb limited this immuneACCESS table to in-frame rearrangements with V and J called. A share of clones is missing; checked studies link under half to unresolved V genes, and the rest is unexplained. D and trimming were read from the DNA, whereas the V and J calls and clone size are those reported in that table. This sample's table lists about 23,000 clones. 2.7% of the sample is held by the ten biggest clonotypes.

Every participant had a single incident cervical HPV16 infection, and prevalent HPV16 infections were excluded. Cervical HPV DNA was detected by MY09/MY11 PCR, and genotyping was performed by dot-blot hybridization. Fifteen mL of heparinized blood was centrifuged, after which the buffy coat was aliquoted, frozen at -30 degrees C, and then stored at -80 degrees C. QIAGEN kits were used to extract genomic DNA from buffy coat specimens. Paper-wide results and their limitations: CIN3+ cases had significantly higher TCR repertoire richness than controls across sequencing depths, but evenness did not differ between the groups. The cross-sectional design could not show whether the associations came before the infection or were a result of it, and neither effector/memory subsets nor HPV-specific T cells were isolated. Cases were distinguished from controls with an estimated AUC of 0.65 to 0.85 by random forest classifiers combining richness and V gene abundances. TRBV6-7 relative abundance was lower in cases than in controls (about 0.099% versus 0.16%; Bonferroni P = 0.0008). Because the number of T cells in each sample was unknown, differences in richness could reflect differing T-cell content rather than repertoire biology.

A word on this clone: It has no known antigen specificity. The read finishes 3 residues shy of the CDR3 end, and the germline J gene is used to complete it.

From a lookup of the germline V gene, CDR1 and CDR2 are KGHSH and LQKENI. Deletion took 8 bases off V and 0 bases off J, with a span of 13 bases between the germline ends. The CDR3 spans 15 residues, from the cysteine through the phenylalanine. Sequencing covers 36 bases of the CDR3, shown here with the frame starting at base 1. The V and J segments used are TRBV18 and TRBJ2-2; no D gene call is confident. The sequencing sample was made of blood buffy coat. This receptor was obtained from a woman aged 18 to 75 with a cervical HPV16 infection that either progressed to CIN3+ or cleared (not recorded which). CDR3 sequence: CASTQLFANTGELFF. The part of the CDR3 DNA that was read is TGTGCCAGCACACAGCTATTCGCGAACACCGGGGAG.